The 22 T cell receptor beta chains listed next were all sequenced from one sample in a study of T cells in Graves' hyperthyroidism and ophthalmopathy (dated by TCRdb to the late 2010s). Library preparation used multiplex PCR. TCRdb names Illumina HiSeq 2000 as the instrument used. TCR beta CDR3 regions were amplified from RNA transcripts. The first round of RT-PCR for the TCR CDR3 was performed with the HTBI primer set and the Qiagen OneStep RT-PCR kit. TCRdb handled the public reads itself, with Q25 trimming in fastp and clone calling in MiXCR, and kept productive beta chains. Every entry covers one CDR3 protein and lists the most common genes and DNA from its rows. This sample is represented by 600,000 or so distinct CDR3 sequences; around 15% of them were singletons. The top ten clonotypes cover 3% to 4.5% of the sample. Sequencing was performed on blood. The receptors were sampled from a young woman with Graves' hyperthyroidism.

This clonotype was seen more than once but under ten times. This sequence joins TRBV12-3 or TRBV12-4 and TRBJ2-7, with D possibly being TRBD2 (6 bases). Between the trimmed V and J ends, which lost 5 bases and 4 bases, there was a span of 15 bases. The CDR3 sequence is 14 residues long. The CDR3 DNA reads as TGTGCCAGCAGTGGGGGGACGTTTTTTTACGAGCAGTACTTC. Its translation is CASSGGTFFYEQYF.

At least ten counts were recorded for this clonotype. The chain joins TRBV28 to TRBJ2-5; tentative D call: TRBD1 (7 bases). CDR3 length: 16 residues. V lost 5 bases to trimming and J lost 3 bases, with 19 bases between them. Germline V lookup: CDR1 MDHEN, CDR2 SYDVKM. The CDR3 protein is CASSIMGAGTEETQYF. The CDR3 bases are TGTGCCAGCAGTATAATGGGGGCGGGGACAGAAGAGACCCAGTACTTC.

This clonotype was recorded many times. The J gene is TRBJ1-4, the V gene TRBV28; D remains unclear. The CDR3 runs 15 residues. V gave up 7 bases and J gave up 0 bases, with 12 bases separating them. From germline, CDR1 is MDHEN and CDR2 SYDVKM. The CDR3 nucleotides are TGTGCCAGCAACAAAGCCCAAACAACTAATGAAAAACTGTTTTTT. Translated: CASNKAQTTNEKLFF.

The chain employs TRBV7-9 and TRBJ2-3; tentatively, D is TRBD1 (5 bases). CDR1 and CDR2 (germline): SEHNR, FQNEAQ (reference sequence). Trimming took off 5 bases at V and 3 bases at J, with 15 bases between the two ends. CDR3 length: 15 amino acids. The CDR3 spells CASSAHPTATDTQYF. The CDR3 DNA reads TGTGCCAGCAGCGCGCACCCGACAGCAACAGATACGCAGTATTTT.

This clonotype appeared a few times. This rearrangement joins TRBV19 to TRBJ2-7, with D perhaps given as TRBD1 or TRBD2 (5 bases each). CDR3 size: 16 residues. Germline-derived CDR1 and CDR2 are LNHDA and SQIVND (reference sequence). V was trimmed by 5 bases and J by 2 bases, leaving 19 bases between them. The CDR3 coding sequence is TGTGCCAGTAGTCAAGGGGCACGGGACCCCACCTACGAGCAGTACTTC. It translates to CASSQGARDPTYEQYF.

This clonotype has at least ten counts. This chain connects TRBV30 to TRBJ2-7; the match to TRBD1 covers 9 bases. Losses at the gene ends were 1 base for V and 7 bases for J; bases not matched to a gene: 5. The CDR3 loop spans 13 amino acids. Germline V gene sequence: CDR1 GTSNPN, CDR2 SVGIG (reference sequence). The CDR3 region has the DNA TGTGCCTGGAGTGAACAGGGGGCGGGAGAGCAGTACTTC. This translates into CAWSEQGAGEQYF. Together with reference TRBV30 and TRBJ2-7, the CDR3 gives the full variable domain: SQTIHQWPATLVQPVGSPLSLECTVEGTSNPNLYWYRQAAGRGLQLLFYSVGIGQISSEVPQNLSASRPQDRQFILSSKKLLLSDSGFYLCAWSEQGAGEQYFGPGTRLTVT.

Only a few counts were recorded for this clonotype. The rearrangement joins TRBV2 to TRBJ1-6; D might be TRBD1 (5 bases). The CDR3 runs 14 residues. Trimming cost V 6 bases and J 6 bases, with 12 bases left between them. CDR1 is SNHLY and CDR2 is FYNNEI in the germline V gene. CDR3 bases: TGTGCCAGCAGGGACCGGGACCCTAATTCACCCCTCCACTTT. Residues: CASRDRDPNSPLHF.

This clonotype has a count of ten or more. DNA of the CDR3: TGTGCCAGCAGTTATGACGGGCCCTCCTACAATGAGCAGTTCTTC. Translating it yields CASSYDGPSYNEQFF. This chain links TRBV6-2 or TRBV6-3 with TRBJ2-1; no reliable D call. From germline, CDR1 is MNHEY and CDR2 SVGEGT. Trimming removed 3 bases from V and 0 bases from J, with 9 bases in between. The CDR3 loop spans 15 amino acids.

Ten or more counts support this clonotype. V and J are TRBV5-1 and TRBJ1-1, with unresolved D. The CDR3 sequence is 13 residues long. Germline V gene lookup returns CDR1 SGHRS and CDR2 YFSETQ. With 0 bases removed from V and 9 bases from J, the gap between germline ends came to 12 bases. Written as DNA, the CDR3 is TGCGCCAGCAGCTTGGAGGCCCGTGGGAAAGCTTTCTTT. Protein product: CASSLEARGKAFF.

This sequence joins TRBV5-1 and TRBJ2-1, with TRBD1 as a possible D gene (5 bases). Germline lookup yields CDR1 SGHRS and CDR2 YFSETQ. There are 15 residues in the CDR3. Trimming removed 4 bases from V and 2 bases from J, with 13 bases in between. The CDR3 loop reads CASSIDSSAYNEQFF. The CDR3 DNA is TGCGCCAGCAGCATAGACAGTAGTGCCTACAATGAGCAGTTCTTC.

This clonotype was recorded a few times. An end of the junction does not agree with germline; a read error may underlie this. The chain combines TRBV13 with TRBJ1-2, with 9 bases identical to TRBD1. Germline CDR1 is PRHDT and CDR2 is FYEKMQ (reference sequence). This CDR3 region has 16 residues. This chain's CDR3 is CASSLGQGPSNYGYTF. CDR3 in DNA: TGTGCCAGCAGCCTAGGACAGGGGCCTTCGAACTATGGCTACACCTTC.

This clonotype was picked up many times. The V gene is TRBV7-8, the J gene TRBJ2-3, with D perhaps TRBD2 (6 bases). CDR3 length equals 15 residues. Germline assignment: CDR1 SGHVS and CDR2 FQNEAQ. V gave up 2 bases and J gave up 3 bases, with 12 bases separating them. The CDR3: CASSLNSGRTDTQYF. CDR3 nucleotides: TGTGCCAGCAGCTTAAATAGCGGTAGAACAGATACGCAGTATTTT.

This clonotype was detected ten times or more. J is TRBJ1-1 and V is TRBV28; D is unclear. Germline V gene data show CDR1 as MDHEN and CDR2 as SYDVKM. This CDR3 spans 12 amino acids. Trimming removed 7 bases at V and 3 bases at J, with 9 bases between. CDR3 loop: CASKVGDTEAFF. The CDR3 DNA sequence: TGTGCCAGCAAGGTTGGGGACACTGAAGCTTTCTTT.

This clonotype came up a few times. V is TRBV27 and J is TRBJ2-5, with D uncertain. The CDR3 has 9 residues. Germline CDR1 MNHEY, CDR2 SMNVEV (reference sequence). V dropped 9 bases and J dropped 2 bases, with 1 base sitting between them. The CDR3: CARQETQYF. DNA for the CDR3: TGTGCCAGGCAAGAGACCCAGTACTTC.

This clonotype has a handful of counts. The CDR3 nucleotides read TGCAGTGCTAGGGGACAGGGAAGGGCCGGGGAGCTGTTTTTT. As protein: CSARGQGRAGELFF. The chain is built from TRBV20-1 and TRBJ2-2, with 9 positions matching TRBD1. J gave up 6 bases and V 3 bases, and 5 bases lay outside the gene matches. CDR1 is DFQATT, CDR2 SNEGSKA, per germline (reference sequence). The CDR3 consists of 14 residues.

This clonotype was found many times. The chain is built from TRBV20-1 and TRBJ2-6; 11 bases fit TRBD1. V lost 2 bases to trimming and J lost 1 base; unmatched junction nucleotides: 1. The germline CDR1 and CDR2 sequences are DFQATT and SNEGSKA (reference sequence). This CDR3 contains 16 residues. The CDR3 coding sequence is TGCAGTGCTAGACGGGACAGGGGGTCTGGGGCCAACGTCCTGACTTTC. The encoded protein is CSARRDRGSGANVLTF.

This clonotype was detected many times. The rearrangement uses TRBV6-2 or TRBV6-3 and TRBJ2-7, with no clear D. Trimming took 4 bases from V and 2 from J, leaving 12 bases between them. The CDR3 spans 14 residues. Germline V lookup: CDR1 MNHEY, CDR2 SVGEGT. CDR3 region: CASSSMTETYEQYF. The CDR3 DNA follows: TGTGCCAGCAGTTCTATGACGGAGACCTACGAGCAGTACTTC.

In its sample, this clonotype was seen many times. The CDR3 spells CASSLEWTANTEAFF. In nucleotides, the CDR3 is TGTGCCAGCAGCTTAGAGTGGACAGCGAACACTGAAGCTTTCTTT. The rearrangement joins TRBV11-2 to TRBJ1-1, with D tentatively TRBD1 (6 bases). Trimming stripped 0 bases from V and 1 base from J, with 9 bases between. This CDR3 comprises 15 residues. Germline lookup yields CDR1 SGHAT and CDR2 FQNNGV.

The CDR3: CASRDRDRGYEQYF. The CDR3 bases are TGTGCCAGTAGGGACCGGGACAGGGGCTACGAGCAGTACTTC. V and J are TRBV19 and TRBJ2-7; 10 bases fit TRBD1. This CDR3 contains 14 residues. Losses at the gene ends were 6 bases for V and 3 bases for J; bases not matched to a gene: 5. Germline-derived CDR1 and CDR2 are LNHDA and SQIVND (reference sequence).

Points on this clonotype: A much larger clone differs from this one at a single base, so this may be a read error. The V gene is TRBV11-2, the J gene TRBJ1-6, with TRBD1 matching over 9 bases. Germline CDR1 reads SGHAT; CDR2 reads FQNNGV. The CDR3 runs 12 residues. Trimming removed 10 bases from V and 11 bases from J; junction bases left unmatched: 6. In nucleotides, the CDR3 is TGTGCCACCGGACAGGGGAATCCACCCCTCCACTTT. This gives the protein CATGQGNPPLHF.

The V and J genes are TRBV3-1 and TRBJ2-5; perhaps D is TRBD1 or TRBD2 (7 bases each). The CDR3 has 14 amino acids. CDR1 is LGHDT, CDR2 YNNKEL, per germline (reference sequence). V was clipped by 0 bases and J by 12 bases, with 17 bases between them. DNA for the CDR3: TGTGCCAGCAGCCAAGATTTGGAGCGGGACAGAAAGTACTTC. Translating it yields CASSQDLERDRKYF.

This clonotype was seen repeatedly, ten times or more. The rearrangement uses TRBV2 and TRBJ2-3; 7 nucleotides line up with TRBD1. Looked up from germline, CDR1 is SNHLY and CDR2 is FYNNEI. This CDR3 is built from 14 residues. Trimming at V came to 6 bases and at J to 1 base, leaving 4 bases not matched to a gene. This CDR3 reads CASRSGQGTDTQYF. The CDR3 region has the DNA TGTGCCAGCAGAAGCGGACAGGGCACAGATACGCAGTATTTT.